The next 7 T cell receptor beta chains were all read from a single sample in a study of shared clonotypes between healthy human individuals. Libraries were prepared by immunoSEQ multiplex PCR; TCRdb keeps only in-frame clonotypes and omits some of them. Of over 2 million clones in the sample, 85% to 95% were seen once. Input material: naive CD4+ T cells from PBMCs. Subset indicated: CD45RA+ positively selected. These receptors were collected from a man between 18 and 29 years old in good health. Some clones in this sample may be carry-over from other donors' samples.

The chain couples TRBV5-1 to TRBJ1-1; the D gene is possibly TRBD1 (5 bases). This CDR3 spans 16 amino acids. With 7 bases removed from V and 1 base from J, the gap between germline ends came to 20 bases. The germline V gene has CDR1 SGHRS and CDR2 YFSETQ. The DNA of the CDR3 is TGCGCCAGCTCAGGCATCCAGGGTAAAGGGAACACTGAAGCTTTCTTT. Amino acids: CASSGIQGKGNTEAFF.

In nucleotides, the CDR3 is TGTGCCAGCAGCGTAGCGGGTAGATCTCAGAACACCGGGGAGCTGTTTTTT. Its protein product is CASSVAGRSQNTGELFF. This chain links TRBV9 with TRBJ2-2; no clear D. The ends were cut back, 0 bases at V and 1 base at J, with 13 bases in the middle. Germline V gene data show CDR1 as SGDLS and CDR2 as YYNGEE. This CDR3 is 17 amino acids long.

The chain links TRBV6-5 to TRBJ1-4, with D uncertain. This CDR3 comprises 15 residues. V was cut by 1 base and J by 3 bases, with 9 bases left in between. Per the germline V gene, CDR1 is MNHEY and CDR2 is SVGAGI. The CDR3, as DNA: TGTGCCAGCAGTTACTTGCGGGTGTCTAATGAAAAACTGTTTTTT. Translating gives CASSYLRVSNEKLFF.

The CDR3 bases are TGTGCCAGCAGCGTAAGGCGCCCGGGCCATGAGCAGTTCTTC. This gives the protein CASSVRRPGHEQFF. The chain couples TRBV5-4 to TRBJ2-1; D is unclear. Germline V gene sequence: CDR1 SGHNT, CDR2 YYREEE (reference sequence). V was clipped by 4 bases and J by 8 bases, with 16 bases between them. The CDR3 is made up of 14 amino acids.

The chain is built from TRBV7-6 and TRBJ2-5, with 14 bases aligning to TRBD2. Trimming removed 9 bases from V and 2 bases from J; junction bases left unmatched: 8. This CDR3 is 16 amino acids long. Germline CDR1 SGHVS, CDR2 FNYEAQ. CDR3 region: CASGLAGGSGQETQYF. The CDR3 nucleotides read TGTGCCAGTGGACTAGCGGGAGGTAGTGGGCAAGAGACCCAGTACTTC.

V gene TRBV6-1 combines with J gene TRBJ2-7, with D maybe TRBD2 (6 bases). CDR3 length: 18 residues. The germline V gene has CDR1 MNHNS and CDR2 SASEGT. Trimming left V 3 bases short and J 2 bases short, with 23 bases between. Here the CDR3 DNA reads TGTGCCAGCAGTGAGAAAACCTGGGGGGTACCCGTGACCTACGAGCAGTACTTC. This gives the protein CASSEKTWGVPVTYEQYF.

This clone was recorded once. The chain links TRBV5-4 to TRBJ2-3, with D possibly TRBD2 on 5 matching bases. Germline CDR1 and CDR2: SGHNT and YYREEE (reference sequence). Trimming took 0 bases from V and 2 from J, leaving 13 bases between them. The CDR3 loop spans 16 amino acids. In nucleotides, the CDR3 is TGTGCCAGCAGCTTGGGAGGACGGGAACCCACAGATACGCAGTATTTT. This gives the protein CASSLGGREPTDTQYF.